This TCR beta chain was recorded in a study of post-analysis software for immune sequencing data. Whole-study results and caveats: Multiple sclerosis was associated with a significant reduction in normalized Chao1 diversity relative to controls. Controls had lower frequencies than patients of 4 or 5 TRBV segments, which included TRBV5-6, TRBV5-1 and TRBV20-1.

Comments on this clonotype: As yet, its antigen is unknown.

Germline V gene sequence: CDR1 MDHEN, CDR2 SYDVKM. This CDR3 spans 14 amino acids. cDNA libraries for TCR beta contained unique molecular identifiers. About 500,000 cDNA molecules were obtained per 1 to 10 million input T cells. TCRdb redid the calling of the PCR reads with MiXCR, one entry per CDR3 protein. Here the sample spans 750,000 to 950,000 distinct CDR3 sequences, about 43% being singletons. The chain uses TRBV28 and TRBJ2-5; 9 nucleotides line up with TRBD1. The J call may be wrong; the DNA end is better matched by TRBJ2-7. The clonotype comes from a girl aged 10 to 17 with multiple sclerosis. The sequencing sample was made of blood. The DNA of the CDR3 is TGTGCCAGCAGTAGGACAGGGGATTTCTACGAGCAGTACTTC. Protein: CASSRTGDFYEQYF.